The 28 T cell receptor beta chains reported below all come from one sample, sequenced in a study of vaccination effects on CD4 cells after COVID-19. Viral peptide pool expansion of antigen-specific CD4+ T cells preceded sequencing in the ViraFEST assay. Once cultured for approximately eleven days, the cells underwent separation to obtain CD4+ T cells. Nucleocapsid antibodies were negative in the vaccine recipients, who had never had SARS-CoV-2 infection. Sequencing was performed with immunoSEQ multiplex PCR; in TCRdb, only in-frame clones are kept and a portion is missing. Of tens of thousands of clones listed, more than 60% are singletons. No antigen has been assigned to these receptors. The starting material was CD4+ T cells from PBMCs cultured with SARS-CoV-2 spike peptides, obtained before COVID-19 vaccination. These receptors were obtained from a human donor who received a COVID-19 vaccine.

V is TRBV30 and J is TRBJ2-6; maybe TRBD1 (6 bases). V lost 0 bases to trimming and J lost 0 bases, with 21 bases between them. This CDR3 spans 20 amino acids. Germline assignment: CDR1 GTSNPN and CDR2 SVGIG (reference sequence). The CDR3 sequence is CAWSVPRQQGLDSGANVLTF. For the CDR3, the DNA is TGTGCCTGGAGTGTCCCCCGCCAACAGGGCCTGGACTCTGGGGCCAACGTCCTGACTTTC.

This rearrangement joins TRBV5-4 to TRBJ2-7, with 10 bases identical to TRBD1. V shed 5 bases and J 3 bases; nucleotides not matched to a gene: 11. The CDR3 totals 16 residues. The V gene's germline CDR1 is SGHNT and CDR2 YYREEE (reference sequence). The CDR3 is CASSSTGQGGNYEQYV. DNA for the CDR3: TGTGCCAGCAGTTCTACCGGACAGGGGGGGAACTACGAGCAGTACGTC.

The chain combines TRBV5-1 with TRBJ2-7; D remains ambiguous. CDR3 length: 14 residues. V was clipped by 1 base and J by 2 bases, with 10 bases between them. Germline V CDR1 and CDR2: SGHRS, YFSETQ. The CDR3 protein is CASSLSPTTYEQYV. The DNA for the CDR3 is TGCGCCAGCAGCTTGTCTCCCACAACCTACGAGCAGTACGTC.

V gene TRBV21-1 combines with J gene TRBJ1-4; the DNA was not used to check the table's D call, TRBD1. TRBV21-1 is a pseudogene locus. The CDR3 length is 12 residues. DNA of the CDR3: TGTGCCAGCAGCGCAGGCAGGGGAAAACTGTTTTTT. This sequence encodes CASSAGRGKLFF.

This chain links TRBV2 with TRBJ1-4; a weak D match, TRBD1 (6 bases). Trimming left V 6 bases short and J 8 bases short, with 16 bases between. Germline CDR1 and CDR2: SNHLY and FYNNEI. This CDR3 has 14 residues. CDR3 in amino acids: CASRPGHSFEKLFF. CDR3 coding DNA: TGTGCCAGCAGACCGGGACATTCTTTCGAAAAACTGTTTTTT.

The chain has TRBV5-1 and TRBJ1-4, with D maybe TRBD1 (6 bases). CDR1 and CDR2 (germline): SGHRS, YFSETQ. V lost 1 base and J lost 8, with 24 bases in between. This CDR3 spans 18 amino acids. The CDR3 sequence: CASSLYRGTRDGREKLFF. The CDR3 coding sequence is TGCGCCAGCAGCTTGTATCGGGGGACAAGAGATGGTAGAGAAAAACTGTTTTTT.

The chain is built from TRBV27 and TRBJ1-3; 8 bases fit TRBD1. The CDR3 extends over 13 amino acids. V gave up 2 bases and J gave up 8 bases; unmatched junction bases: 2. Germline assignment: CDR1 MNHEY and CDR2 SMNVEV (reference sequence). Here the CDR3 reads CASSLRDRHTIYF. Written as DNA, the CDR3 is TGTGCCAGCAGTTTACGGGACAGGCACACCATATATTTT.

In DNA form, the CDR3 reads TGTGCCGGGAGGGGGATCCACGAGCAGTACGTC. Protein sequence: CAGRGIHEQYV. The V and J genes are TRBV27 and TRBJ2-7; maybe TRBD2 (7 bases). The CDR3 extends over 11 amino acids. The germline V gene encodes CDR1 MNHEY and CDR2 SMNVEV (reference sequence). Trimming removed 11 bases at V and 5 bases at J, with 13 bases between.

CDR3 region: CASSQDLGRIRGNTIYF. Here the CDR3 DNA reads TGTGCCAGCAGCCAAGATCTGGGGCGTATTCGAGGAAACACCATATATTTT. This chain links TRBV3-1 (or the pseudogene TRBV3-2) with TRBJ1-3; tentative D call: TRBD1 (5 bases). The germline V gene encodes CDR1 LGHDT and CDR2 YNNKEL (reference sequence). The CDR3 contains 17 residues. The V gene lost 0 bases and the J gene lost 4 bases, with 16 bases spanning the gap.

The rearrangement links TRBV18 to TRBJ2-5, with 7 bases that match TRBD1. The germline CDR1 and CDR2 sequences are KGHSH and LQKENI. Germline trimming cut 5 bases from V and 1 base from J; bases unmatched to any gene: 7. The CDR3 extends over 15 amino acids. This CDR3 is CASSSYRGGQETQYF. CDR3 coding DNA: TGTGCCAGCTCATCTTACAGGGGCGGCCAAGAGACCCAGTACTTC.

CDR3 in amino acids: CASSPLQAYGYTF. The CDR3 nucleotides read TGTGCCAGCAGTCCCCTACAAGCCTATGGCTACACCTTC. The rearrangement joins TRBV27 to TRBJ1-2; D is undetermined. This CDR3 spans 13 amino acids. V was cut by 5 bases and J by 4 bases, with 11 bases left in between. The germline V gene has CDR1 MNHEY and CDR2 SMNVEV (reference sequence).

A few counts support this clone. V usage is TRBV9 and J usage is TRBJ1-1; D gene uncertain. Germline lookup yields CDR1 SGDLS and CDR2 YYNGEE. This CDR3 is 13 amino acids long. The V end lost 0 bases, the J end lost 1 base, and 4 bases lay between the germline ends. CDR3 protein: CASSVVTNTEAFF. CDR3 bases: TGTGCCAGCAGCGTAGTGACGAACACTGAAGCTTTCTTT. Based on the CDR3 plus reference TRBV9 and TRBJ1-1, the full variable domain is DSGVTQTPKHLITATGQRVTLRCSPRSGDLSVYWYQQSLDQGLQFLIQYYNGEERAKGNILERFSAQQFPDLHSELNLSSLELGDSALYFCASSVVTNTEAFFGQGTRLTVV.

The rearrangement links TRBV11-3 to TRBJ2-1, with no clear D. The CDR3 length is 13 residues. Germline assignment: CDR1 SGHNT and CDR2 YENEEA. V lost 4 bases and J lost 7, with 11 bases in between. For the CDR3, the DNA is TGTGCCAGCAGCTCCGGGCGAGGTAATGAGCAGTTCTTC. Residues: CASSSGRGNEQFF.

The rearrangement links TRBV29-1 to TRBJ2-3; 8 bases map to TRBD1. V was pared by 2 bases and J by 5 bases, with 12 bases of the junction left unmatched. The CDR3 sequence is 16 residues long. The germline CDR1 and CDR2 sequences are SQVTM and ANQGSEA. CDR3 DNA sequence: TGCAGCGTTGAATTGTCGTCAGGGGGCAATCAAGATACGCAGTATTTT. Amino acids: CSVELSSGGNQDTQYF.

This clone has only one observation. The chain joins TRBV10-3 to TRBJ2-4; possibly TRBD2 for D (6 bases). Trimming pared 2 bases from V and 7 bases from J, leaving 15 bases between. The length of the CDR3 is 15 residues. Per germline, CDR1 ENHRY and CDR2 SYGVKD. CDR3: CAISEPAGGTNIQYF. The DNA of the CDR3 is TGTGCCATCAGTGAGCCCGCCGGGGGTACGAACATTCAGTACTTC.

DNA of the CDR3: TGTGCCAGCAACACCGGGACAGGATATGGCTACACCTTC. Protein: CASNTGTGYGYTF. The chain has TRBV6-5 and TRBJ1-2; TRBD1 matches at 8 bases. Germline CDR1 and CDR2: MNHEY and SVGAGI. J was trimmed by 5 bases and V by 7 bases; bases with no gene match: 6. This CDR3 comprises 13 residues.

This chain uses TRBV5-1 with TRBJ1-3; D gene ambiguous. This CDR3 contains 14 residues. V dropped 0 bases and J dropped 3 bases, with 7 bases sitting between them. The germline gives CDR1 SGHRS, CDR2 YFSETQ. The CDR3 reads CASSLGQLGNTIYF. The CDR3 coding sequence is TGCGCCAGCAGCTTGGGGCAGCTTGGAAACACCATATATTTT.

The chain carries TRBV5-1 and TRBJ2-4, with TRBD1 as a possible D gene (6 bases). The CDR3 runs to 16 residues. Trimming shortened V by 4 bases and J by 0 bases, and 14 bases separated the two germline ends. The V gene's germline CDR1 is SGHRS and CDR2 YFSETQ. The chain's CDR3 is CASSPRTALAKNIQYF. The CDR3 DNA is TGCGCCAGCAGCCCACGGACAGCTCTAGCCAAAAACATTCAGTACTTC.

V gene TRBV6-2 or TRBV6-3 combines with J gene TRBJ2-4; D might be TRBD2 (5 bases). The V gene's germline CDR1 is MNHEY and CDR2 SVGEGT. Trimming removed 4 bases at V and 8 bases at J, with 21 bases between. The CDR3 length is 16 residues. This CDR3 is CASSFSRTRGQDIQYF. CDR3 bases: TGTGCCAGCAGTTTTTCTAGGACTCGGGGTCAGGACATTCAGTACTTC.

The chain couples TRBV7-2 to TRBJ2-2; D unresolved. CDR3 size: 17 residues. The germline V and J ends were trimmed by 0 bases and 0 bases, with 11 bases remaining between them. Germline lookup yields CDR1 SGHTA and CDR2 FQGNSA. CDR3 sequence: CASSLATALPNTGELFF. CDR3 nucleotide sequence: TGTGCCAGCAGCTTAGCCACAGCTCTGCCGAACACCGGGGAGCTGTTTTTT.

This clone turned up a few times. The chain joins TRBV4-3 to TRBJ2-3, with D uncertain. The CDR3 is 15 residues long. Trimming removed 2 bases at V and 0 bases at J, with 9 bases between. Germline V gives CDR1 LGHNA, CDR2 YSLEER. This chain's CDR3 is CASSQQVGSTDTQYF. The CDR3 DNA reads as TGCGCCAGCAGCCAACAGGTCGGGAGCACAGATACGCAGTATTTT.

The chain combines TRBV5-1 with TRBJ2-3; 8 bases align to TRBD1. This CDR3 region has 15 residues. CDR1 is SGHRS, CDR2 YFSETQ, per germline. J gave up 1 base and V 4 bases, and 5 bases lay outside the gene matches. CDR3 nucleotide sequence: TGCGCCAGCAGCGAACAGGGGGTCGGCACAGATACGCAGTATTTT. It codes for CASSEQGVGTDTQYF. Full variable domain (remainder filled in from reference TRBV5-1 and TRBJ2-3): KAGVTQTPRYLIKTRGQQVTLSCSPISGHRSVSWYQQTPGQGLQFLFEYFSETQRNKGNFPGRFSGRQFSNSRSEMNVSTLELGDSALYLCASSEQGVGTDTQYFGPGTRLTVL.

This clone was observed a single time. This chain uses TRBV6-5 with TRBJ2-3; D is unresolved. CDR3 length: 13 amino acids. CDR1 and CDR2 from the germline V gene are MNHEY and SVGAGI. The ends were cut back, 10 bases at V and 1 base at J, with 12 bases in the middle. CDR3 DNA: TGTGCCACAAGTAAGGCGGGCACAGATACGCAGTATTTT. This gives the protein CATSKAGTDTQYF.

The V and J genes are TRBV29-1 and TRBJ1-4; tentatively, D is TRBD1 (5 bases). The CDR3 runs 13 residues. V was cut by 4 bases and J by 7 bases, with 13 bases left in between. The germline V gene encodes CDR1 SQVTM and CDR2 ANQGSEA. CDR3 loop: CSVVTGLGEKLFF. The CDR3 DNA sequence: TGCAGCGTTGTTACAGGCCTGGGTGAAAAACTGTTTTTT. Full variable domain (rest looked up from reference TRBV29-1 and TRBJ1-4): SAVISQKPSRDICQRGTSLTIQCQVDSQVTMMFWYRQQPGQSLTLIATANQGSEATYESGFVIDKFPISRPNLTFSTLTVSNMSPEDSSIYLCSVVTGLGEKLFFGSGTQLSVL.

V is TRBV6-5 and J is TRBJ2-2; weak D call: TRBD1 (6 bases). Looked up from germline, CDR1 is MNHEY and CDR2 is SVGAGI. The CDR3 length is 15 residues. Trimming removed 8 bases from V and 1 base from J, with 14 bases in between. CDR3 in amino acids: CASHRVGVNTGELFF. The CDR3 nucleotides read TGTGCCAGCCACAGGGTGGGGGTGAACACCGGGGAGCTGTTTTTT.

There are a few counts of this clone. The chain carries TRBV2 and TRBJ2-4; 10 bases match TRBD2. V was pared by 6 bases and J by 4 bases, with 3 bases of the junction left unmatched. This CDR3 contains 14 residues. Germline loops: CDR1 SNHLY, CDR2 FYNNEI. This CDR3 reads CASRELAGKNIQYF. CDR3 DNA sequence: TGTGCCAGCAGAGAACTAGCGGGGAAAAACATTCAGTACTTC.

The CDR3 protein is CASSNEGARGNTIYF. The DNA for the CDR3 is TGTGCCAGCAGTAACGAGGGGGCGCGGGGAAACACCATATATTTT. V is TRBV6-5 and J is TRBJ1-3, with TRBD1 identical over 7 bases. There are 15 residues in the CDR3. The J segment lost 4 bases and the V segment lost 5 bases, leaving 8 bases of the junction unmatched. Germline lookup yields CDR1 MNHEY and CDR2 SVGAGI.

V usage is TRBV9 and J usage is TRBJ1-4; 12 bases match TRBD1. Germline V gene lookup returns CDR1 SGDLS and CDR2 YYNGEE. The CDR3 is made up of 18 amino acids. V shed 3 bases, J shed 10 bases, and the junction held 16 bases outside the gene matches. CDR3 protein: CASSATGTGGPTSVKLFF. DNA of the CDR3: TGTGCCAGCAGCGCAACCGGGACAGGGGGCCCAACTTCGGTAAAACTGTTTTTT.